These 10 T cell receptor beta chains were all obtained from the same sample, sequenced in a study of blood T cell repertoires in COVID-19. The method was immunoSEQ multiplex PCR; TCRdb's version includes in-frame clones alone and lacks a portion of them. The sample has hundreds of thousands of clones; over 80% are singletons. The sample consisted of peripheral blood. The receptors stem from a woman in her twenties or thirties with COVID-19, enrolled during active disease.

The J gene is TRBJ2-3, the V gene TRBV5-4, with 10 positions matching TRBD2. With V trimmed by 4 bases and J by 2 bases, 7 bases remained unmatched. The CDR3 totals 16 residues. CDR1 and CDR2 (germline): SGHNT, YYREEE (reference sequence). Here the CDR3 DNA reads TGTGCCAGCAGCCTTGTTAGCGGGGGGACCACAGATACGCAGTATTTT. Its translation: CASSLVSGGTTDTQYF.

J is TRBJ2-3 and V is TRBV19; 8 nucleotides line up with TRBD1. V shed 3 bases, J shed 1 base, and the junction held 6 bases outside the gene matches. The germline V gene encodes CDR1 LNHDA and CDR2 SQIVND (reference sequence). The CDR3 sequence is 16 residues long. The CDR3 sequence: CASSIFTGGGTDTQYF. The CDR3 nucleotides read TGTGCCAGTAGTATCTTCACAGGGGGAGGCACAGATACGCAGTATTTT.

The rearrangement joins TRBV11-2 to TRBJ2-1; 8 bases are shared with TRBD2. From germline, CDR1 is SGHAT and CDR2 FQNNGV. V lost 4 bases, J lost 5 bases, and 7 bases stayed unmatched. The CDR3 totals 15 residues. CDR3 loop: CASSSIRGGHNEQFF. The CDR3 region has the DNA TGTGCCAGCAGCTCAATCCGGGGGGGACACAATGAGCAGTTCTTC.

The rearrangement links TRBV5-4 to TRBJ1-3; D unclear. Between the trimmed V and J ends, which lost 4 bases and 0 bases, there was a span of 14 bases. Germline V lookup: CDR1 SGHNT, CDR2 YYREEE (reference sequence). This CDR3 has 16 amino acids. CDR3 nucleotide sequence: TGTGCCAGCAGCCTCAACCCGGGAAGCTCTGGAAACACCATATATTTT. This gives the protein CASSLNPGSSGNTIYF.

The rearrangement uses TRBV9 and TRBJ1-5; D unresolved. With 2 bases removed from V and 0 bases from J, the gap between germline ends came to 9 bases. The germline V gene encodes CDR1 SGDLS and CDR2 YYNGEE. The CDR3 is made up of 15 amino acids. CDR3 in DNA: TGTGCCAGCAGCGTTCACGGGGATAGCAATCAGCCCCAGCATTTT. Protein product: CASSVHGDSNQPQHF.

The chain recombines TRBV3-1 (or the pseudogene TRBV3-2) with TRBJ2-7; D may be TRBD2 (5 bases). CDR3 length: 13 residues. Trimming removed 2 bases from V and 4 bases from J, with 9 bases in between. The germline V gene encodes CDR1 LGHDT and CDR2 YNNKEL (reference sequence). In nucleotides, the CDR3 is TGTGCCAGCAGCCAACCCCGAGGGTACGAGCAGTACTTC. It is translated as CASSQPRGYEQYF.

This chain links TRBV7-8 with TRBJ2-5; D may be TRBD1 (8 bases). Germline V gene sequence: CDR1 SGHVS, CDR2 FQNEAQ. This CDR3 region has 15 residues. V was clipped by 4 bases and J by 5 bases, with 17 bases between them. CDR3 protein: CASSYQTGEGETQYF. CDR3 nucleotides: TGTGCCAGCAGCTACCAGACAGGGGAGGGCGAGACCCAGTACTTC.

This clone has a handful of counts. For the CDR3, the DNA is TGTGCCACCAGCAGAGATGGACTAGCGGGAGGCAAAGCAGATACGCAGTATTTT. Protein: CATSRDGLAGGKADTQYF. This rearrangement joins TRBV15 to TRBJ2-3, with 14 bases that match TRBD2. Germline values: CDR1 LNHNV, CDR2 YYDKDF (reference sequence). This CDR3 is built from 18 residues. The junction had 6 bases not matched to a gene; V was cut back by 0 bases and J by 4 bases. Filled out from reference TRBV15 and TRBJ2-3, the complete variable domain reads DAMVIQNPRYQVTQFGKPVTLSCSQTLNHNVMYWYQQKSSQAPKLLFHYYDKDFNNEADTPDNFQSRRPNTSFCFLDIRSPGLGDTAMYLCATSRDGLAGGKADTQYFGPGTRLTVL.

The chain uses TRBV2 and TRBJ2-7, with 9 bases lining up with TRBD1. CDR1 SNHLY and CDR2 FYNNEI come from the germline V gene. The CDR3 extends over 16 amino acids. V trimming: 6 bases; J trimming: 4 bases; junction bases outside the gene matches: 13. CDR3 bases: TGTGCCAGCAGCCCGTCGTCCGGGACAGGGACATACGAGCAGTACTTC. As protein: CASSPSSGTGTYEQYF.

The chain employs TRBV3-1 (or the pseudogene TRBV3-2) and TRBJ2-1; a possible D gene is TRBD2 (7 bases). This CDR3 has 15 residues. Germline values: CDR1 LGHDT, CDR2 YNNKEL (reference sequence). The V and J ends lost 3 bases and 6 bases respectively, with 15 bases between them. This CDR3 reads CASSQGGRVLNEQFF. CDR3 DNA: TGTGCCAGCAGCCAGGGGGGGCGGGTTCTCAATGAGCAGTTCTTC.